This is a list of T cell receptor beta chains from one sample in a study of T cell responses to AZD1222 COVID-19 vaccine. Some clones are missing from TCRdb's copy, which holds only in-frame ones; the method was immunoSEQ multiplex PCR. The table has about 120,000 clones, roughly 88% seen once; the top ten hold roughly 4%. The sample here was peripheral blood, taken on day 0 of AZD1222 vaccination. The source of these receptors is an adult in good health. CDR3s include the opening cysteine and the closing phenylalanine or tryptophan. A D gene is named only where the DNA matches it firmly. Size tells how often a clone was seen (once, few, many) or the class of an expanded clone, and some rows leave it out.

J gene: TRBJ1-3; D gene: .; V gene: TRBV12-5; clone size: .; CDR3 DNA: TGTGCTAGTGGTTTGGTACAAGGGGATGGAAACACCATATATTTT; CDR3 protein: CASGLVQGDGNTIYF
J gene: TRBJ1-1; D gene: .; V gene: TRBV7-6; clone size: .; CDR3 DNA: TGTGCCAGCAGCTTAGGATGGGGTCAAAAGAACACTGAAGCTTTCTTT; CDR3 protein: CASSLGWGQKNTEAFF
J gene: TRBJ1-1; D gene: .; V gene: TRBV3-1/TRBV3-2; clone size: once; CDR3 DNA: TGTGCCAGCAGCCAAGGAAGGCACACTGAAGCTTTCTTT; CDR3 protein: CASSQGRHTEAFF
J gene: TRBJ1-3; D gene: .; V gene: TRBV7-2; clone size: .; CDR3 DNA: TGTGCCAGCACCGACAGCTGGGGAAACACCATATATTTT; CDR3 protein: CASTDSWGNTIYF
J gene: TRBJ2-3; D gene: TRBD1; V gene: TRBV19; clone size: .; CDR3 DNA: TGTGCCAGTAGTATAGTGGGCAGGGGGCATGTGGCAGATACGCAGTATTTT; CDR3 protein: CASSIVGRGHVADTQYF
J gene: TRBJ2-7; D gene: .; V gene: TRBV4-3; clone size: .; CDR3 DNA: TGCGCCAGCAGCCAAGATTTGGGAGGCAATGAGCAGTACTTC; CDR3 protein: CASSQDLGGNEQYF
J gene: TRBJ2-7; D gene: .; V gene: TRBV7-8; clone size: once; CDR3 DNA: TGTGCCAGCAGCTTAGGGCAATTCTACGAGCAGTACTTC; CDR3 protein: CASSLGQFYEQYF
J gene: TRBJ2-1; D gene: TRBD2; V gene: TRBV7-2; clone size: .; CDR3 DNA: TGTGCCAGCTACTTTCAGTATGGGAGCGGGGAAATCTTC; CDR3 protein: CASYFQYGSGEIF
J gene: TRBJ1-2; D gene: .; V gene: TRBV12-1; clone size: .; CDR3 DNA: TGTGCCAGCAGCTTTGCGGGACAGGGACATGGCTACACCTTC; CDR3 protein: CASSFAGQGHGYTF
J gene: TRBJ1-2; D gene: .; V gene: TRBV5-1; clone size: .; CDR3 DNA: TGCGCCAGCAGCCCGGAGGACGGTAACTATGGCTACACCTTC; CDR3 protein: CASSPEDGNYGYTF
J gene: TRBJ1-6; D gene: .; V gene: TRBV11-3; clone size: .; CDR3 DNA: TGTGCCAGCAGCAGAGGACGGGATTCACCCCTCCACTTT; CDR3 protein: CASSRGRDSPLHF
J gene: TRBJ1-1; D gene: .; V gene: TRBV19; clone size: .; CDR3 DNA: TGTGCCAGTAGTATAGTCTCGCAGGCCCTCCTATTGAACACTGAAGCTTTCTTT; CDR3 protein: CASSIVSQALLLNTEAFF